This T cell receptor (beta chain) was sequenced in a study of identical twins. This CDR3 is 15 amino acids long. The V and J ends lost 3 bases and 1 base respectively, with 10 bases between them. This clonotype was recorded at least ten times. Antigen: not known. From the 5' RACE reads, TCRdb called clonotypes with MiXCR, one entry per CDR3 protein. The sample includes some 730,000 distinct CDR3 sequences, 15% to 20% of them seen just once. Overall study findings and caveats: Whereas memory repertoires showed no such difference, abundant cord blood beta clonotypes carried fewer insertions.

The same data also contributed to another study, on T cells expressing NK-cell markers. From that paper: Cells sorted as CD3+CD56+NKG2C+, CD3+CD56+NKG2C- and CD3+CD56-NKG2C+ T cells supplied the TCR beta repertoires. The study sequenced eight donors, seven HCMV-seropositive and one seronegative. Sorting in several experiments was restricted by an anti-gamma-delta TCR antibody to alpha-beta TCR T cells.

The source material was PBMCs. The chain combines TRBV12-3 or TRBV12-4 with TRBJ2-1; TRBD1 might be the D (5 bases). This sequence was found in a woman between 18 and 30 years old in good health. Here the CDR3 reads CASSFNRQSYNEQFF. In DNA form, the CDR3 reads TGTGCCAGCAGTTTCAACAGGCAATCCTACAATGAGCAGTTCTTC.